The rows below give T cell receptor beta chains drawn from one sample of a study of cytomegalovirus exposure and HLA in healthy donors. TCRdb's copy holds only in-frame clones and misses some; the assay was immunoSEQ multiplex PCR. The table lists around 100,000 clones, 60% to 85% of them singletons. Sequencing input: PBMCs. These receptors were taken from a female donor in good health and CMV-seropositive. The CDR3 runs from the conserved cysteine through the conserved F or W. Fields, in order: V gene, CDR3 protein.

V gene: TRBV2
CDR3 protein: CASRTGAGNTIYF

V gene: TRBV28
CDR3 protein: CASSLDRRDTQYF

V gene: TRBV19
CDR3 protein: CASSIARTVNQETQYF

V gene: TRBV13
CDR3 protein: CASSSSSYNSPLHF

V gene: TRBV7-9
CDR3 protein: CASSLGQGDGEKLFF

V gene: TRBV2
CDR3 protein: CASSPETANTEAFF

V gene: TRBV5-4
CDR3 protein: CASSPPGAGEQYF

V gene: TRBV5-6
CDR3 protein: CASSRTSGGTYYEQYF

V gene: TRBV7-8
CDR3 protein: CASSLAELMKDGYTF

V gene: TRBV2
CDR3 protein: CASSATTGRGNQPQHF

V gene: TRBV6-1
CDR3 protein: CASRPDRGNQPQHF

V gene: TRBV5-1
CDR3 protein: CASSLTGTGGRLDTQYF

V gene: TRBV5-6
CDR3 protein: CASRGAGVLNSPLHF

V gene: TRBV7-8
CDR3 protein: CASSLSPRQYGERYEQYF

V gene: TRBV28
CDR3 protein: CASSLTGTVGRDQPQHF

V gene: TRBV7-3
CDR3 protein: CASSFRDTSYEQYF

V gene: TRBV6-5
CDR3 protein: CASSATSDYNEQFF

V gene: TRBV2
CDR3 protein: CASSEFYRGSKNIQYF

V gene: TRBV2
CDR3 protein: CARGLSAGVRTYEQYF

V gene: TRBV5-1
CDR3 protein: CASSLAGRGETQYF

V gene: TRBV7-3
CDR3 protein: CASSRDTQETQYF

V gene: TRBV27
CDR3 protein: CASSVYPGPGGYEQYF

V gene: TRBV5-1
CDR3 protein: CASSHGGVGVNTEAFF

V gene: TRBV28
CDR3 protein: CASIGASETSGIIQYF

V gene: TRBV10-1
CDR3 protein: CASSGTSGTGELFF

V gene: TRBV27
CDR3 protein: CASSPIPGTATEAFF

V gene: TRBV7-3
CDR3 protein: CASSLGQSSSYEQYF

V gene: TRBV2
CDR3 protein: CASRNRGLGYGYTF

V gene: TRBV18
CDR3 protein: CASSPLQRTEAFF

V gene: TRBV9
CDR3 protein: CASTSWTPQRTFTGELFF

V gene: TRBV30
CDR3 protein: CAGQGPGEKLFF

V gene: TRBV4-1
CDR3 protein: CASSQVTANYGYTF

V gene: TRBV7-9
CDR3 protein: CASSLISSSYNEQFF

V gene: TRBV4-1
CDR3 protein: CASSPGQISTDTQYF

V gene: TRBV27
CDR3 protein: CASSPRLRGSAYEQYF

V gene: TRBV7-2
CDR3 protein: CASSLWTGYEAFF

V gene: TRBV5-8
CDR3 protein: CASSLQGGSYNSPLHF

V gene: TRBV2
CDR3 protein: CASSHGQGVVGYTF

V gene: TRBV25-1
CDR3 protein: CASRRGQGESPLHF

V gene: TRBV27
CDR3 protein: CASSLSRDRLHSSNQPQHF

V gene: TRBV21-1
CDR3 protein: CASSNLLHEYF

V gene: TRBV27
CDR3 protein: CASSGYLDSRQPQHF

V gene: TRBV5-1
CDR3 protein: CASSLDGGASLTNEKLFF

V gene: TRBV7-3
CDR3 protein: CASSPGGSTDTQYF

V gene: TRBV10-3
CDR3 protein: CAISGLDRGEGGYTF

V gene: TRBV7-9
CDR3 protein: CASSIRLTDAGGRGGYTF

V gene: TRBV18
CDR3 protein: CASSPGRGDQPQHF

V gene: TRBV30
CDR3 protein: CAWSVGTRWDQPQHF

V gene: TRBV29-1
CDR3 protein: CSVFSDNTQYF

V gene: TRBV27
CDR3 protein: CASSLSYAGLSNQPQHF